This T cell receptor (beta chain) was documented in a study of T cell responses to AZD1222 COVID-19 vaccine listed by TCRdb under 2021. Regarding the research as a whole: AZD1222 recipients given second doses at about 4 weeks or at about 12 weeks were pooled, since spike-specific TCR depth and breadth were not found to differ between the two schedules. A total of 233 trial participants underwent TCR sequencing, of whom roughly 210 had received two doses of AZD1222 and 26 had received two doses of the MenACWY control vaccine. Enrollment into the trials was organized by age into subgroups of 18-55, 56-69 and 70-plus years, and those subgroups contained approximately 150, 30 and 60 TCR-sequenced participants, respectively.

Interpreted using the paper, the time point label stands for: baseline before first vaccination. Vaccinee samples were obtained from the UK trials COV001 and COV002, which included a single-blind randomized controlled phase 2/3 trial of AZD1222 (ChAdOx1 nCoV-19) in healthy adults. Trial participant PBMC samples were collected at day 0 and day 28 after the second dose for TCRbeta chain sequencing. As regards this clone: No antigen is known for it. Base qualities are not recorded, but no much larger clone differs from it by a single base.

What the study reported, not specific to this receptor: Because no day 14 peak-response samples were available, repertoires were characterized only after the peak T cell response. Participants were mostly white British and included more females than males, and it was suggested by the authors that clonal diversity may have been underestimated. Conclusions about previously exposed vaccinees are limited, since just five or six AZD1222 recipients were seropositive for SARS-CoV-2 at baseline. Spike-specific TCR breadth and depth rose significantly after two AZD1222 doses compared with day 0 and with MenACWY recipients. The vaccine-associated CD4 TCRs covered the entire spike protein, and the dominant responses fell in regions 160-218 and 743-854. Nearly half of unique spike-specific TCRs reportedly recognized epitopes outside regions mutated in the B.1.351 and B.1.1.7 variants. In the small 56-69-year group, the increase in depth fell short of significance, most likely because of low power.

Trimmed from V: 4 bases; trimmed from J: 11 bases; junction bases lacking a gene match: 13. The germline V gene specifies SGHTS as CDR1 and YDEGEE as CDR2. The CDR3 measures 14 amino acids from cysteine to phenylalanine. Only the CDR3 region is kept as DNA, spanning 42 bases read in frame from base 1. The CDR3 regions of human TCRbeta chains were analyzed by immunosequencing. The published analysis was carried out like this. TCRs in the repertoires were compared against a reference library of SARS-CoV-2-specific TCRs that had been generated with the MIRA antigen-specificity platform. Breadth was defined as the fraction of unique TCRs that were SARS-CoV-2-associated. Depth was defined as the fraction of total T cells that were SARS-CoV-2-associated. Using the MIRA data, every spike-specific TCR was mapped to the spike region that the TCR reacted to and assigned to either a CD4 or a CD8 class. Log10-transformed breadth and depth values were compared by one-way ANOVA with Sidak's multiple comparisons tests. In its TCRdb copy, this immuneACCESS table keeps in-frame sequences only and misses some clones. Where compared with another copy, unresolved V genes explain less than half of these, and the others have no known cause. D and trimming were read from the DNA, whereas the V and J calls and clone size are those reported in that table. Across this sample there are roughly 150,000 clones, with 80% to 95% seen only once. Over 1.5% of the sample lies in the top ten.

This sample comprised peripheral blood, obtained on day 0 of AZD1222 vaccination. This receptor was obtained from an adult in good health. The rearrangement joined TRBV5-8 to TRBJ1-1, with 8 bases in between that match TRBD1. The CDR3 corresponds to CASSRTRDRSYAFF. The DNA is TGTGCCAGCAGCCGGACCAGGGACAGGTCCTATGCTTTCTTT.